These 28 T cell receptor beta chains were all obtained from the same sample, sequenced in a study of blood T cells in healthy people across ages. Alongside a J-beta primer mix, a sample-barcoded 5' primer served in a second PCR lasting roughly 7 to 11 cycles. A single record per CDR3 protein comes from TCRdb applying MiXCR to the 5' RACE reads. This repertoire shows over 950,000 distinct CDR3 sequences, just over 50% found once; its top ten account for 20% to 25%. The source material was blood. The receptors shown here come from a woman in her sixties or seventies in good health.

The J gene is TRBJ2-3, the V gene TRBV4-3; possible D gene TRBD1, 5 bases. Per the germline V gene, CDR1 is LGHNA and CDR2 is YSLEER. Trimming cost V 5 bases and J 8 bases, with 14 bases left between them. The CDR3 spans 13 residues. CDR3 sequence reads: CASSTTAQGTQYF. CDR3 nucleotide sequence: TGCGCCAGCAGCACGACTGCCCAGGGTACGCAGTATTTT.

The sample holds a few counts of this clonotype. The chain carries TRBV4-2 and TRBJ2-1; 8 positions agree with TRBD2. Germline V gives CDR1 LGHNA, CDR2 YNFKEQ. V shed 0 bases, J shed 10 bases, and the junction held 5 bases outside the gene matches. The CDR3 has 14 amino acids. The CDR3 reads CASSQEASGPEQFF. The CDR3 DNA follows: TGTGCCAGCAGCCAAGAGGCTAGCGGGCCGGAGCAGTTCTTC.

In the case of this clonotype: This may stem from a read error, because a much larger clone lies one nucleotide away. The chain combines TRBV20-1 with TRBJ2-5, with 13 bases identical to TRBD2. With V trimmed by 3 bases and J by 11 bases, 18 bases remained unmatched. Germline CDR1 and CDR2: DFQATT and SNEGSKA (reference sequence). This CDR3 has 17 residues. This chain's CDR3 is CSARELAGGPGGNEQYF. CDR3 DNA sequence: TGCAGTGCTAGGGAACTAGCGGGAGGGCCGGGGGGCAATGAGCAGTACTTC.

In DNA form, the CDR3 reads TGTGCCATCAGTGAGCTAGGCCCCTACAATGAGCAGTACTTC. Protein product: CAISELGPYNEQYF. The chain links TRBV10-3 to TRBJ2-7; D not certain. The germline V gene encodes CDR1 ENHRY and CDR2 SYGVKD. Trimming took 2 bases from V and 7 from J, leaving 15 bases between them. There are 14 residues in the CDR3.

This clonotype turned up a few times. The chain uses TRBV27 and TRBJ2-3, with a possible D match to TRBD1 (5 bases). Trimming took off 3 bases at V and 1 base at J, with 8 bases between the two ends. CDR1 and CDR2 (germline): MNHEY, SMNVEV (reference sequence). This CDR3 is 14 amino acids long. CDR3 in amino acids: CASSFTGGTDTQYF. CDR3 sequence (DNA): TGTGCCAGCAGTTTCACAGGAGGCACAGATACGCAGTATTTT.

Ten or more counts support this clonotype. The chain combines TRBV27 with TRBJ2-6, with D possibly matching TRBD2 (6 bases). CDR3 length: 15 residues. CDR1 and CDR2 (germline): MNHEY, SMNVEV (reference sequence). V lost 5 bases to trimming and J lost 4 bases, with 12 bases between them. CDR3 nucleotide sequence: TGTGCCAGCAGTCCCGGGACTTCCGGGGCCAACGTCCTGACTTTC. It translates to CASSPGTSGANVLTF. The full variable domain, in which reference TRBV27 and TRBJ2-6 provide the parts outside the CDR3, is EAQVTQNPRYLITVTGKKLTVTCSQNMNHEYMSWYRQDPGLGLRQIYYSMNVEVTDKGDVPEGYKVSRKEKRNFPLILESPSPNQTSLYFCASSPGTSGANVLTFGAGSRLTVL.

This clonotype has a handful of counts. V and J are TRBV27 and TRBJ2-6; 8 nucleotides line up with TRBD2. Trimming cost V 3 bases and J 2 bases; bases outside gene matches: 6. CDR1 and CDR2 from the germline V gene are MNHEY and SMNVEV (reference sequence). The length of the CDR3 is 17 residues. CDR3 amino acids: CASSFGGGSAGANVLTF. CDR3 coding DNA: TGTGCCAGCAGTTTCGGGGGGGGGTCTGCTGGGGCCAACGTCCTGACTTTC.

The chain joins TRBV18 to TRBJ2-1, with 12 bases aligning to TRBD2. The germline CDR1 and CDR2 sequences are KGHSH and LQKENI. The length of the CDR3 is 14 residues. V trimming: 9 bases; J trimming: 6 bases; junction bases outside the gene matches: 6. CDR3 protein: CASSGTSGFNEQFF. CDR3 nucleotide sequence: TGTGCCAGTTCCGGGACTAGCGGGTTCAATGAGCAGTTCTTC.

The chain uses TRBV4-1 and TRBJ2-2; weak D call: TRBD2 (5 bases). The V gene's germline CDR1 is MGHRA and CDR2 YSYEKL. The CDR3 is 14 residues long. V shed 4 bases and J shed 2 bases, with 8 bases lying between them. The CDR3: CASSRGLNTGELFF. The DNA of the CDR3 is TGCGCCAGCAGCCGAGGGCTAAACACCGGGGAGCTGTTTTTT.

The chain recombines TRBV15 with TRBJ2-1; D is perhaps TRBD2 (6 bases). Between the trimmed V and J ends, which lost 1 base and 0 bases, there was a span of 16 bases. The CDR3 length is 18 residues. Germline-derived CDR1 and CDR2 are LNHNV and YYDKDF (reference sequence). CDR3 loop: CATSRVLLARSSYNEQFF. CDR3 nucleotide sequence: TGTGCCACCAGCAGAGTTCTGCTAGCGAGAAGCTCCTACAATGAGCAGTTCTTC. The whole variable domain, remainder taken from reference TRBV15 and TRBJ2-1, is DAMVIQNPRYQVTQFGKPVTLSCSQTLNHNVMYWYQQKSSQAPKLLFHYYDKDFNNEADTPDNFQSRRPNTSFCFLDIRSPGLGDTAMYLCATSRVLLARSSYNEQFFGPGTRLTVL.

V and J are TRBV3-1 and TRBJ2-1; TRBD2 matches at 10 bases. The germline gives CDR1 LGHDT, CDR2 YNNKEL (reference sequence). Trimming took 6 bases from V and 5 from J; bases not matched to a gene: 7. The CDR3 totals 15 residues. The CDR3 here is CASRQLSGRDNEQFF. The CDR3 DNA follows: TGTGCCAGCAGACAACTAAGCGGGAGGGACAATGAGCAGTTCTTC.

The rearrangement uses TRBV7-9 and TRBJ2-1; D unclear. Germline V gives CDR1 SEHNR, CDR2 FQNEAQ (reference sequence). The length of the CDR3 is 12 residues. With 2 bases removed from V and 10 bases from J, the gap between germline ends came to 9 bases. CDR3: CASSLISREQFF. The CDR3 DNA sequence: TGTGCCAGCAGCTTAATATCTCGGGAGCAGTTCTTC.

The genes are TRBV25-1 and TRBJ2-6, with no clear D. Looked up from germline, CDR1 is MGHDK and CDR2 is SYGVNS. The CDR3 has 15 residues. The V and J ends lost 3 bases and 2 bases respectively, with 8 bases between them. CDR3 nucleotide sequence: TGTGCCAGCAGTGAGACGAAGACTGGGGCCAACGTCCTGACTTTC. Its protein is CASSETKTGANVLTF.

The chain combines TRBV12-3 or TRBV12-4 with TRBJ2-1, with D perhaps assigned TRBD1 or TRBD2 (6 bases each). Trimming took 7 bases from V and 4 from J, leaving 20 bases between them. There are 16 residues in the CDR3. The CDR3 here is CASNLAGGGGYNEQFF. The CDR3 bases are TGTGCCAGCAACCTAGCCGGTGGAGGGGGTTACAATGAGCAGTTCTTC.

This clonotype has more than one count but fewer than ten. This chain links TRBV6-6 with TRBJ1-5; maybe TRBD1 (6 bases). This CDR3 has 14 amino acids. Trimming shortened V by 2 bases and J by 10 bases, and 15 bases separated the two germline ends. Germline CDR1 reads MNHNY; CDR2 reads SVGAGI (reference sequence). The CDR3 bases are TGTGCCAGCAGTTACGAGGGGGTTAGCGGACCCCAGCATTTT. Amino acid sequence: CASSYEGVSGPQHF.

The CDR3 nucleotides are TGTGCCAGCAGCTCACACCGGGAGGAGCAGTTCTTC. Translated, it gives CASSSHREEQFF. The V gene is TRBV7-3, the J gene TRBJ2-5; D possibly corresponds to TRBD2 (6 bases). The J call could be wrong; TRBJ2-1 is a better fit for the DNA end. The CDR3 has 12 amino acids. Per germline, CDR1 SGHTA and CDR2 FQGTGA.

This clonotype appeared a single time. The genes are TRBV9 and TRBJ2-7; TRBD1 agrees at 7 bases. The ends lost 6 bases at V and 2 bases at J; junction bases unmatched: 11. This CDR3 comprises 15 residues. Germline CDR1 reads SGDLS; CDR2 reads YYNGEE. CDR3 region: CASNVTTGPTYEQYF. The CDR3 DNA reads TGTGCCAGCAACGTCACGACAGGGCCCACCTACGAGCAGTACTTC.

This clonotype showed up many times. The rearrangement links TRBV5-1 to TRBJ2-1; 10 positions agree with TRBD1. From germline, CDR1 is SGHRS and CDR2 YFSETQ. V lost 3 bases to trimming and J lost 9 bases; unmatched junction nucleotides: 12. The CDR3 has 16 amino acids. CDR3 bases: TGCGCCAGCAGCTCACATCGGGACAGGGGAGAGAGTGAGCAGTTCTTC. It specifies CASSSHRDRGESEQFF. The whole variable domain, filled in from reference TRBV5-1 and TRBJ2-1, reads KAGVTQTPRYLIKTRGQQVTLSCSPISGHRSVSWYQQTPGQGLQFLFEYFSETQRNKGNFPGRFSGRQFSNSRSEMNVSTLELGDSALYLCASSSHRDRGESEQFFGPGTRLTVL.

The genes are TRBV2 and TRBJ2-1, with 10 bases matching TRBD1. The V gene end was trimmed by 4 bases and the J gene end by 8 bases; junction bases not matched to a gene: 8. The V gene's germline CDR1 is SNHLY and CDR2 FYNNEI. The CDR3 covers 15 residues. In DNA form, the CDR3 reads TGTGCCAGCAGTGTGGGACAGGGGATGTGGGATGAGCAGTTCTTC. It codes for CASSVGQGMWDEQFF.

The V call is TRBV20-1, the J call TRBJ2-7, with D perhaps matching TRBD1 or TRBD2 (5 bases each). The V end was cut by 0 bases, the J end by 2 bases, with 14 bases between. Germline V gene sequence: CDR1 DFQATT, CDR2 SNEGSKA (reference sequence). This CDR3 is 15 amino acids long. CDR3 amino acids: CSARDWGSLTYEQYF. CDR3 bases: TGCAGTGCTAGAGATTGGGGGAGTCTCACCTACGAGCAGTACTTC.

A single count supports this clonotype. V usage is TRBV4-3 and J usage is TRBJ2-4, with D uncertain. The CDR3 has 13 residues. Germline lookup yields CDR1 LGHNA and CDR2 YSLEER. V lost 0 bases to trimming and J lost 15 bases, with 15 bases between them. The CDR3 region is CASSQDVELERYF. In DNA form, the CDR3 reads TGCGCCAGCAGCCAAGACGTCGAGTTAGAACGGTACTTC.

This rearrangement joins TRBV28 to TRBJ2-7; D perhaps matches TRBD1 (6 bases). V lost 8 bases to trimming and J lost 3 bases, with 23 bases between them. Germline lookup yields CDR1 MDHEN and CDR2 SYDVKM. This CDR3 contains 16 residues. CDR3 sequence reads: CASPPRQDRLLYEQYF. CDR3 DNA: TGTGCCAGCCCACCGAGACAGGACCGCCTACTCTACGAGCAGTACTTC.

This clonotype was seen a handful of times. The chain carries TRBV20-1 and TRBJ1-6; D perhaps matches TRBD1 (6 bases). The CDR3 length is 15 residues. Trimming took 6 bases from V and 8 from J, leaving 20 bases between them. Germline loops: CDR1 DFQATT, CDR2 SNEGSKA (reference sequence). This CDR3 reads CSAKIHRARDSPLHF. DNA for the CDR3: TGCAGTGCAAAGATACACAGGGCTAGGGATTCACCCCTCCACTTT.

The J gene is TRBJ2-4, the V gene TRBV12-3 or TRBV12-4; either TRBD1 or TRBD2 may supply D (6 bases each). This CDR3 is built from 15 residues. V was clipped by 6 bases and J by 3 bases, with 15 bases between them. The CDR3 region has the DNA TGTGCCAGCAGGTCGGGGGCAGGGGTCAAAAACATTCAGTACTTC. Its protein is CASRSGAGVKNIQYF.

The chain employs TRBV4-1 and TRBJ1-1, with D perhaps matching TRBD1 (6 bases). V lost 5 bases, J lost 3 bases, and 16 bases lay in between. Germline V gene lookup returns CDR1 MGHRA and CDR2 YSYEKL. CDR3 length equals 15 residues. DNA for the CDR3: TGCGCCAGCAGCTCGCAACAGGGTCGGCACACTGAAGCTTTCTTT. Protein sequence: CASSSQQGRHTEAFF.

This clonotype was detected only a few times. The rearrangement uses TRBV6-5 and TRBJ2-1; 7 positions agree with TRBD2. Trimming took 0 bases from V and 12 from J; bases not matched to a gene: 14. This CDR3 spans 16 amino acids. Germline CDR1 MNHEY, CDR2 SVGAGI. CDR3 in amino acids: CASSYSLGAGVIGQFF. In nucleotides, the CDR3 is TGTGCCAGCAGTTACTCCTTAGGGGCGGGAGTAATAGGGCAGTTCTTC.

The chain couples TRBV10-1 to TRBJ2-1; D is tentatively TRBD1 or TRBD2 (5 bases each). V was pared by 3 bases and J by 6 bases, with 9 bases between. Looked up from germline, CDR1 is WNHNN and CDR2 is SYGVQD (reference sequence). The CDR3 has 13 residues. The CDR3 protein is CASSEPGGNEQFF. In DNA form, the CDR3 reads TGCGCCAGCAGTGAACCTGGGGGCAATGAGCAGTTCTTC.

The chain employs TRBV5-5 and TRBJ2-1; D uncertain. CDR3 length: 16 residues. The V and J ends lost 0 bases and 0 bases respectively, with 10 bases between them. Germline-derived CDR1 and CDR2 are SGHKS and YYEKEE (reference sequence). Here the CDR3 DNA reads TGTGCCAGCAGCTTGGGGCAGTCTAGCTCCTACAATGAGCAGTTCTTC. Amino acids: CASSLGQSSSYNEQFF.